Sequencing of this TCR beta chain was carried out in a study of blood T cell repertoires in COVID-19. As originally analysed: Cell counts per sample came from amplifying reference gene primers. Only in-frame clones appear in the TCRdb table, and some are missing; sequencing was by immunoSEQ multiplex PCR. D and trimming come from the DNA, and the V and J calls and clone size come from that table. The sample yields 55,000 or so clones, approximately 88% seen once. The germline CDR1 and CDR2 sequences are MGHDK and SYGVNS. This CDR3 has 14 residues. Losses at the gene ends were 3 bases for V and 3 bases for J; bases not matched to a gene: 5. Seattle patients were enrolled during active infection and followed longitudinally.

The chain has TRBV25-1 and TRBJ2-7, with 7 bases identical to TRBD1. Sequencing was performed on peripheral blood. The TCR was taken from a middle-aged man with COVID-19, enrolled during active disease. In DNA, the CDR3 is TGTGCCAGCAGTGAGTCAGCAGGGGGCTACGAGCAGTACTTC. Its translation: CASSESAGGYEQYF.